This is a list of T cell receptor beta chains from one sample in a study of tumor-infiltrating lymphocytes in oesophageal squamous cell carcinoma. In TCRdb, the PCR reads were re-called with MiXCR into one record per CDR3 protein. The sample has some 14,000 distinct CDR3 sequences, approximately 58% seen once. Sequencing was performed on esophageal tumor tissue. These receptors originate from a male donor with esophageal squamous cell carcinoma. Each CDR3 is given without its conserved first and last residue. The order of the fields is V gene, J gene, CDR3 protein.

TRBV7-6	TRBJ1-5	ASSPGVGRRHQPQH
TRBV6-1	TRBJ1-6	ASRFNTGGRNSPLH
TRBV7-2	TRBJ2-1	ASSPSTGGAHEQF
TRBV9	TRBJ1-2	ASSVAPGVDYGYT
TRBV7-6	.	ASSVGETQY
TRBV6-9	.	ASSSGPSFAEQY
TRBV27	TRBJ2-7	ASRGSGTGYEQY
TRBV7-6	TRBJ2-3	ASSLAGKDTQY
TRBV7-6	TRBJ2-7	ASSTTDRRDYEQY
TRBV6-4	TRBJ2-1	ASSDSASKREQF
TRBV9	TRBJ2-1	ASSERGLANEQF
TRBV7-6	.	ASSSNSGRLGTQF
TRBV6-1	TRBJ1-4	ATSRSRSNEKLF
TRBV7-6	TRBJ1-1	ASSLRVSAEAF
TRBV7-3	.	ASSSYTGSGELF
TRBV6-6	TRBJ2-3	ASSRDRRATDTQY
TRBV6-6	.	ASSYSKGRTEAF
TRBV7-2	TRBJ1-4	ASSPRPGQVNEKLF
TRBV5-6	TRBJ2-2	ASSVGQRSGELF
TRBV6-6	TRBJ2-3	ASSYGPSTDTQY
TRBV7-6	TRBJ2-3	ASNLAGTDTQY
TRBV10-3	.	AISETGQGTYEQY
TRBV7-2	.	ASSLGSGDTEAF
TRBV3-1	.	ASSLRTSGKGETQY
TRBV11-2	TRBJ2-4	ASSPELARPYEQY
TRBV7-8	TRBJ2-3	ASSRTVLSTDTQY
TRBV7-2	.	ASSFFGAVGNTIY
TRBV7-4	TRBJ2-7	ASSLAPTGPNSPLH
TRBV11-2	.	ASSWGTSGIQY
TRBV7-6	TRBJ2-6	ASSLQDREALRAVLR
TRBV7-8	TRBJ1-5	ASSFNRGYNQPQH
TRBV7-2	.	ASSSSSGSLYEQY
TRBV11-3	.	ASSLVTSGTPIYNEQF